This T cell receptor beta chain was identified in a study of blood T cell repertoires in COVID-19. As for the study in general: Whether acute or convalescent, the COVID-19 samples came from the United States, Italy and Spain. The analysed material was cDNA or gDNA that came from T cells, B-cell-depleted T cells, or PBMCs.

Study processing details: Quantification of nucleated cells was approximated via reference gene primer amplification. TCRdb keeps only in-frame clones here, not all; method: immunoSEQ multiplex PCR. V and J calls and clone size are copied from that table; D and trimming were computed from the DNA. The table has 80,000 to 100,000 clones, roughly nine tenths seen once. Germline trimming cut 4 bases from V and 5 bases from J; bases unmatched to any gene: 6. Germline values: CDR1 LNHDA, CDR2 SQIVND (reference sequence). The CDR3 runs 15 residues. The chain is built from TRBV19 and TRBJ1-4, with TRBD1 matching over 8 bases. This clonotype was sampled from a man aged 60-69 years with acute or convalescent COVID-19. Sequenced sample: peripheral blood. The CDR3 sequence is CASSTSTGANEKLFF. The CDR3 coding sequence is TGTGCCAGTAGTACTTCGACAGGGGCGAATGAAAAACTGTTTTTT.